Each of the 21 T cell receptor beta chains below was sequenced from the same sample in a study of control samples from healthy donors and cancer patients. Sequenced by immunoSEQ multiplex PCR; TCRdb stores in-frame clones only, minus some. The top ten clones hold 17% of a sample with about 44,000 clones, roughly three quarters of them seen once. Material for sequencing was formalin-fixed, paraffin-embedded tissue. The origin of the receptors is a male donor with melanoma.

The chain combines TRBV14 with TRBJ2-3; TRBD1 matches at 7 bases. Germline V CDR1 and CDR2: SGHDN, FVKESK. The V and J ends lost 5 bases and 2 bases, in that order; junction bases with no gene match: 4. This CDR3 is built from 14 residues. The CDR3 nucleotides read TGTGCCAGCAGCGGACAGGCCTCCACAGATACGCAGTATTTT. It is translated as CASSGQASTDTQYF.

The rearrangement uses TRBV7-2 and TRBJ1-5; 7 bases agree with TRBD1. Trimming took 4 bases from V and 0 from J; bases not matched to a gene: 6. From germline, CDR1 is SGHTA and CDR2 FQGNSA. This CDR3 is 16 amino acids long. The DNA for the CDR3 is TGTGCCAGCAGCTCCCAGGGGGGGTATAGCAATCAGCCCCAGCATTTT. Its translation is CASSSQGGYSNQPQHF.

This clone is deemed large (0.1 to 1%). The chain joins TRBV20-1 to TRBJ2-5; no firm D call. The V gene lost 0 bases and the J gene lost 12 bases, with 11 bases spanning the gap. The CDR3 is made up of 11 amino acids. Germline V gene lookup returns CDR1 DFQATT and CDR2 SNEGSKA (reference sequence). The CDR3 here is CSARDSRVEYF. The CDR3 coding sequence is TGCAGTGCTAGAGATAGCCGGGTTGAGTACTTC.

The chain uses TRBV28 and TRBJ2-7; 9 nucleotides line up with TRBD1. This CDR3 region has 18 residues. The ends lost 1 base at V and 6 bases at J; junction bases unmatched: 16. The V gene's germline CDR1 is MDHEN and CDR2 SYDVKM. The CDR3 here is CASSLYRTGTGIPSEQYF. CDR3 coding DNA: TGTGCCAGCAGTTTATATCGTACCGGGACAGGGATCCCGAGCGAGCAGTACTTC.

The J gene is TRBJ1-1, the V gene TRBV19; tentatively, D is TRBD1 (5 bases). Germline V gives CDR1 LNHDA, CDR2 SQIVND (reference sequence). This CDR3 region has 16 residues. With 6 bases removed from V and 1 base from J, the gap between germline ends came to 18 bases. The CDR3: CASSPGAPGGNTEAFF. Written as DNA, the CDR3 is TGTGCCAGTAGCCCCGGGGCCCCCGGCGGGAACACTGAAGCTTTCTTT.

The J gene is TRBJ1-5, the V gene TRBV2, with D hard to call. The CDR3 length is 15 residues. V was cut by 4 bases and J by 3 bases, with 13 bases left in between. Germline CDR1 SNHLY, CDR2 FYNNEI. The DNA of the CDR3 is TGTGCCAGCAGTGGAACGGCAGTTGACAATCAGCCCCAGCATTTT. Encoded protein: CASSGTAVDNQPQHF.

The rearrangement uses TRBV2 and TRBJ2-7, with 9 bases lining up with TRBD2. Germline V gene data show CDR1 as SNHLY and CDR2 as FYNNEI. The ends lost 3 bases at V and 2 bases at J; junction bases unmatched: 2. This CDR3 region has 14 residues. This CDR3 reads CASSDSGGAYEQYF. CDR3 in DNA: TGTGCCAGCAGTGATAGCGGGGGTGCCTACGAGCAGTACTTC.

This clone was picked up one time. V gene TRBV5-4 combines with J gene TRBJ2-7, with TRBD2 matching 8 bases. In germline, CDR1 is SGHNT, CDR2 YYREEE (reference sequence). V shed 4 bases, J shed 2 bases, and the junction held 8 bases outside the gene matches. The CDR3 is made up of 15 amino acids. CDR3 region: CASSRSSGGPYEQYF. CDR3 coding DNA: TGTGCCAGCAGCCGAAGCTCGGGAGGGCCCTACGAGCAGTACTTC.

This clone has a count of ten or more. The chain links TRBV30 to TRBJ1-5; no definite D call. The CDR3 runs 12 residues. V was trimmed by 2 bases and J by 4 bases, leaving 6 bases between them. The germline CDR1 and CDR2 sequences are GTSNPN and SVGIG (reference sequence). The CDR3 region is CAWSTPNQPQHF. CDR3 nucleotides: TGTGCCTGGAGTACACCAAATCAGCCCCAGCATTTT.

This clone was seen a few times. The V call is TRBV20-1, the J call TRBJ2-5; possibly TRBD2 for D (5 bases). The length of the CDR3 is 13 residues. Trimming cost V 3 bases and J 9 bases, with 17 bases left between them. The germline V gene encodes CDR1 DFQATT and CDR2 SNEGSKA (reference sequence). DNA for the CDR3: TGCAGTGCTAGTTCCGCTAGCAAGGTGCCCCAGTACTTC. This gives the protein CSASSASKVPQYF.

In its sample, this clone was seen once. The CDR3 bases are TGTGCCTGGAAAGGGTATAACACTGAAGCTTTCTTT. Translating it yields CAWKGYNTEAFF. The chain combines TRBV30 with TRBJ1-1; D is unresolved. Germline CDR1 and CDR2: GTSNPN and SVGIG (reference sequence). The CDR3 is 12 amino acids. V lost 4 bases to trimming and J lost 2 bases, with 8 bases between them.

The CDR3 is CASSPTPQGGHEQYF. The CDR3 DNA is TGCGCCAGCAGCCCAACCCCCCAGGGCGGGCACGAGCAGTACTTC. The V and J genes are TRBV5-1 and TRBJ2-7; tentatively, D is TRBD1 or TRBD2 (5 bases each). The CDR3 totals 15 residues. From germline, CDR1 is SGHRS and CDR2 YFSETQ. The germline V and J ends were trimmed by 4 bases and 5 bases, with 19 bases remaining between them. The full variable domain, completed using reference TRBV5-1 and TRBJ2-7, is KAGVTQTPRYLIKTRGQQVTLSCSPISGHRSVSWYQQTPGQGLQFLFEYFSETQRNKGNFPGRFSGRQFSNSRSEMNVSTLELGDSALYLCASSPTPQGGHEQYFGPGTRLTVT.

The chain uses TRBV20-1 and TRBJ1-2; D possibly corresponds to TRBD1 (5 bases). Germline lookup yields CDR1 DFQATT and CDR2 SNEGSKA (reference sequence). The CDR3 runs to 11 residues. This CDR3 is CSVAKGSSYTF. The CDR3 DNA reads TGCAGCGTAGCAAAGGGGAGTAGCTACACCTTC.

This clone occurred a few times. The rearrangement links TRBV19 to TRBJ2-1; a possible D gene is TRBD2 (6 bases). This CDR3 is 15 amino acids long. V lost 5 bases and J 8 bases, leaving 19 bases between the germline ends. Germline lookup yields CDR1 LNHDA and CDR2 SQIVND (reference sequence). The CDR3 reads CASSPGTVTGDEQFF. The CDR3 nucleotides read TGTGCCAGTAGTCCCGGGACCGTGACGGGGGATGAGCAGTTCTTC.

The V call is TRBV5-1, the J call TRBJ2-1, with D perhaps being TRBD1 or TRBD2 (5 bases each). Trimming took off 5 bases at V and 13 bases at J, with 16 bases between the two ends. CDR3 length: 12 residues. CDR1 is SGHRS, CDR2 YFSETQ, per germline. In nucleotides, the CDR3 is TGCGCCAGCAGTCCAATTGGGGGTATCCAGTTCTTC. This sequence encodes CASSPIGGIQFF. The full variable domain, completed using reference TRBV5-1 and TRBJ2-1, is KAGVTQTPRYLIKTRGQQVTLSCSPISGHRSVSWYQQTPGQGLQFLFEYFSETQRNKGNFPGRFSGRQFSNSRSEMNVSTLELGDSALYLCASSPIGGIQFFGPGTRLTVL.

This clone was counted once. The chain combines TRBV29-1 with TRBJ2-2; D tentatively fits TRBD1 or TRBD2 (6 bases each). The CDR3 extends over 15 amino acids. The ends were cut back, 6 bases at V and 0 bases at J, with 14 bases in the middle. The germline V gene has CDR1 SQVTM and CDR2 ANQGSEA. The CDR3 DNA is TGCAGCGTAGCCGGGGGCGAAACGAACACCGGGGAGCTGTTTTTT. This gives the protein CSVAGGETNTGELFF.

The rearrangement uses TRBV28 and TRBJ2-7, with a weak D call TRBD1 (6 bases). CDR1 and CDR2 (germline): MDHEN, SYDVKM. The ends were cut back, 6 bases at V and 0 bases at J, with 12 bases in the middle. The CDR3 consists of 14 residues. CDR3 DNA sequence: TGTGCCAGCAGGCCGACAGGTCCCTCCTACGAGCAGTACTTC. Protein: CASRPTGPSYEQYF.

The J gene is TRBJ1-3, the V gene TRBV3-1 (or the pseudogene TRBV3-2); D is uncertain. V lost 0 bases, J lost 0 bases, and 6 bases lay in between. CDR1 LGHDT and CDR2 YNNKEL come from the germline V gene (reference sequence). This CDR3 is 15 amino acids long. CDR3: CASSQEHNSGNTIYF. DNA of the CDR3: TGTGCCAGCAGCCAAGAACACAACTCTGGAAACACCATATATTTT.

The chain combines TRBV21-1 with TRBJ2-5; TRBD1, the D gene given by the table, was not confirmed from the DNA. TRBV21-1 is reported as a pseudogene. This CDR3 is built from 16 residues. CDR3 DNA: TGTGCCAGCAGCAACTGGACAGGGTCTTTCCAAGAGACCCAGTACTTC. Its protein product is CASSNWTGSFQETQYF.

The genes are TRBV6-5 and TRBJ2-7, with D uncertain. Deletions cut 8 bases from V and 1 base from J, with 6 bases between. The CDR3 covers 11 residues. The V gene's germline CDR1 is MNHEY and CDR2 SVGAGI. Here the CDR3 reads CASLRSYEQYF. CDR3 DNA sequence: TGTGCCAGCCTTAGGTCCTACGAGCAGTACTTC.

The DNA for the CDR3 is TGTGCCAGCAGCTTGGACAGGGTAAAAGGAAACATTCAGTACTTC. This gives the protein CASSLDRVKGNIQYF. V is TRBV5-4 and J is TRBJ2-4, with D maybe TRBD1 (6 bases). CDR1 is SGHNT and CDR2 is YYREEE in the germline V gene (reference sequence). The CDR3 contains 15 residues. V was trimmed by 0 bases and J by 6 bases, leaving 13 bases between them.